This entry lists 19 T cell receptor beta chains sequenced from one sample in a study of blood T cell repertoires in COVID-19. Generated by immunoSEQ multiplex PCR, the TCRdb table keeps only in-frame clones and is missing some. In the table there are about 400,000 clones, roughly 90% of which are singletons. The sequencing sample was made of PBMCs or T cells enriched from blood (not recorded which). The receptors come from a middle-aged woman with acute COVID-19.

CDR3 in amino acids: CASSPVMGQFSYNEQFF. CDR3 in DNA: TGTGCCAGCTCACCAGTCATGGGGCAGTTCTCCTACAATGAGCAGTTCTTC. This chain links TRBV18 with TRBJ2-1; tentatively, D is TRBD1 (5 bases). CDR1 and CDR2 from the germline V gene are KGHSH and LQKENI. The CDR3 contains 17 residues. With 2 bases removed from V and 0 bases from J, the gap between germline ends came to 14 bases.

DNA of the CDR3: TGTGCCAGTAACTTAAGCCCAGGGACAGATACGCAGTATTTT. As protein: CASNLSPGTDTQYF. The V gene is TRBV6-5, the J gene TRBJ2-3; D possibly corresponds to TRBD1 (5 bases). The CDR3 length is 14 residues. With 9 bases removed from V and 3 bases from J, the gap between germline ends came to 16 bases. Per the germline V gene, CDR1 is MNHEY and CDR2 is SVGAGI.

The chain couples TRBV3-1 (or the pseudogene TRBV3-2) to TRBJ1-1; D remains unclear. In germline, CDR1 is LGHDT, CDR2 YNNKEL (reference sequence). V lost 1 base, J lost 12 bases, and 15 bases lay in between. The CDR3 extends over 13 amino acids. The CDR3: CASSQVNSIGTFF. The CDR3 region has the DNA TGTGCCAGCAGCCAAGTGAATTCGATCGGGACTTTCTTT.

V and J are TRBV18 and TRBJ2-7; 10 bases agree with TRBD1. The CDR3 length is 13 residues. Trimming cost V 6 bases and J 3 bases; bases outside gene matches: 2. Germline V gene lookup returns CDR1 KGHSH and CDR2 LQKENI. The DNA for the CDR3 is TGTGCCAGCTCGGGACAGGGGCACTACGAGCAGTACTTC. This encodes CASSGQGHYEQYF.

V gene TRBV9 combines with J gene TRBJ2-1; TRBD1 might be the D (6 bases). The V gene's germline CDR1 is SGDLS and CDR2 YYNGEE. The CDR3 loop spans 15 amino acids. Trimming stripped 4 bases from V and 8 bases from J, with 19 bases between. Here the CDR3 reads CASSRSVQGLHEQFF. CDR3 bases: TGTGCCAGCAGCAGGTCAGTTCAGGGGCTCCATGAGCAGTTCTTC.

The chain recombines TRBV5-5 with TRBJ2-5; D unclear. Germline CDR1 reads SGHKS; CDR2 reads YYEKEE (reference sequence). The CDR3 covers 15 residues. The V gene lost 4 bases and the J gene lost 3 bases, with 16 bases spanning the gap. DNA of the CDR3: TGTGCCAGCAGCCCTATTTTTGGGCCAGAAGAGACCCAGTACTTC. Residues: CASSPIFGPEETQYF.

This chain uses TRBV18 with TRBJ2-1; 8 nucleotides align to TRBD2. From germline, CDR1 is KGHSH and CDR2 LQKENI. Trimming removed 3 bases from V and 9 bases from J; junction bases left unmatched: 10. This CDR3 is built from 15 residues. This CDR3 reads CASSPLAGGWSEQFF. CDR3 DNA sequence: TGTGCCAGCTCACCGTTGGCGGGGGGATGGAGTGAGCAGTTCTTC.

The chain combines TRBV5-5 with TRBJ1-6; D unclear. This CDR3 contains 17 residues. Per the germline V gene, CDR1 is SGHKS and CDR2 is YYEKEE (reference sequence). Trimming left V 1 base short and J 0 bases short, with 11 bases between. DNA of the CDR3: TGTGCCAGCAGCTTGCACAGATTTAGCTCCTATAATTCACCCCTCCACTTT. Its protein product is CASSLHRFSSYNSPLHF.

The chain uses TRBV24-1 and TRBJ2-2; 7 bases align to TRBD2. V trimming: 3 bases; J trimming: 4 bases; junction bases outside the gene matches: 4. The CDR3 is made up of 15 amino acids. Germline V lookup: CDR1 KGHDR, CDR2 SFDVKD. The CDR3 sequence: CATSDAGTITGELFF. The CDR3, as DNA: TGTGCCACCAGTGATGCCGGGACTATCACCGGGGAGCTGTTTTTT.

The rearrangement joins TRBV5-1 to TRBJ2-5, with D possibly matching TRBD2 (5 bases). Germline CDR1 SGHRS, CDR2 YFSETQ. The ends were cut back, 0 bases at V and 4 bases at J, with 13 bases in the middle. The length of the CDR3 is 15 residues. The DNA for the CDR3 is TGCGCCAGCAGCTTGGGGGTCCTAGAGGGAGAGACCCAGTACTTC. It codes for CASSLGVLEGETQYF.

The chain couples TRBV23-1 to TRBJ2-2; 9 nucleotides match TRBD1. TRBV23-1 is noted as an ORF with a role that remains uncertain. This CDR3 is built from 18 residues. V gave up 3 bases and J gave up 0 bases; unmatched junction bases: 8. The CDR3 region is CASSQYTGQGPNTGELFF. The CDR3 DNA sequence: TGCGCCAGCAGTCAGTATACGGGACAGGGCCCGAACACCGGGGAGCTGTTTTTT.

J is TRBJ2-5 and V is TRBV30; 14 nucleotides align to TRBD2. With 3 bases clipped from V and 5 bases from J, the junction kept 8 bases outside the gene matches. The V gene's germline CDR1 is GTSNPN and CDR2 SVGIG (reference sequence). The CDR3 consists of 16 residues. The CDR3 region has the DNA TGTGCCTGGAGACACTTGGGACTAGCGGGGGTGGAGACCCAGTACTTC. Translation gives CAWRHLGLAGVETQYF.

This clone was counted between two and nine times. The gene calls are TRBV4-1 and TRBJ1-2; maybe TRBD1 (6 bases). Germline V lookup: CDR1 MGHRA, CDR2 YSYEKL. The CDR3 has 12 amino acids. Trimming pared 2 bases from V and 6 bases from J, leaving 7 bases between. CDR3 sequence (DNA): TGCGCCAGCAGCCAACCAGGGGATGGCTACACCTTC. This translates into CASSQPGDGYTF.

V usage is TRBV6-2 or TRBV6-3 and J usage is TRBJ1-1; D is uncertain. Germline V lookup: CDR1 MNHEY, CDR2 SVGEGT. This CDR3 has 12 amino acids. The V and J ends lost 6 bases and 10 bases respectively, with 15 bases between them. In DNA, the CDR3 is TGTGCCAGCAGCTCCGAGGCCCGAGGAGCTTTCTTT. Its protein product is CASSSEARGAFF.

The chain recombines TRBV4-1 with TRBJ1-5, with 7 bases that match TRBD1. Per germline, CDR1 MGHRA and CDR2 YSYEKL. V dropped 0 bases and J dropped 7; count of bases not matched to a gene: 12. The CDR3 length is 17 residues. CDR3 sequence (DNA): TGCGCCAGCAGCCAAGACTCCGCACAGGGGCGAGGCCAGCCCCAGCATTTT. Encoded protein: CASSQDSAQGRGQPQHF.

This chain connects TRBV6-2 or TRBV6-3 to TRBJ2-3; TRBD2 might be the D (6 bases). V was shortened by 6 bases and J by 1 base, with 11 bases between the two germline ends. The CDR3 totals 14 residues. The germline V gene has CDR1 MNHEY and CDR2 SVGEGT. In nucleotides, the CDR3 is TGTGCCAGCAGCAAGAAGCGGGGCACAGATACGCAGTATTTT. Residues: CASSKKRGTDTQYF.

The chain joins TRBV18 to TRBJ1-1; D gene ambiguous. The CDR3 extends over 13 amino acids. Germline values: CDR1 KGHSH, CDR2 LQKENI. Trimming took off 0 bases at V and 5 bases at J, with 7 bases between the two ends. This CDR3 reads CASSPPTGTEAFF. Here the CDR3 DNA reads TGTGCCAGCTCACCACCTACGGGGACTGAAGCTTTCTTT.

V usage is TRBV24-1 and J usage is TRBJ1-3; 7 nucleotides match TRBD1. The CDR3 runs to 15 residues. The trim removed 4 bases at V and 3 bases at J, leaving 5 bases unmatched. Germline V gene data show CDR1 as KGHDR and CDR2 as SFDVKD. The CDR3 protein is CATSDRTGVGNTIYF. In DNA form, the CDR3 reads TGTGCCACCAGTGACCGTACAGGGGTTGGAAACACCATATATTTT.

A few counts support this clone. The J gene is TRBJ1-1, the V gene TRBV19; D is perhaps TRBD1 (5 bases). Germline assignment: CDR1 LNHDA and CDR2 SQIVND (reference sequence). The CDR3 runs to 15 residues. The V end lost 3 bases, the J end lost 6 bases, and 17 bases lay between the germline ends. In DNA form, the CDR3 reads TGTGCCAGTAGTATCGGCCAGGGACTTCTAGCTGAAGCTTTCTTT. It codes for CASSIGQGLLAEAFF.